The 20 T cell receptor beta chains reported below all come from one sample, sequenced in a study of blood T cell repertoires in COVID-19. Sequencing was performed with immunoSEQ multiplex PCR; in TCRdb, only in-frame clones are kept and a portion is missing. The table has around 340,000 clones, 70% to 90% seen once; the top ten hold just over 7%. The sample taken for sequencing was peripheral blood. Receptor source: a woman aged 60 to 75 with COVID-19, enrolled during active disease.

This clone has only a few counts. V gene TRBV10-3 combines with J gene TRBJ1-4; weak D call: TRBD1 (6 bases). Trimming removed 4 bases at V and 4 bases at J, with 10 bases between. The germline CDR1 and CDR2 sequences are ENHRY and SYGVKD. There are 14 residues in the CDR3. The CDR3 DNA reads as TGTGCCATCAGTGCAGGGGCCAATAATGAAAAACTGTTTTTT. Translation: CAISAGANNEKLFF.

This sequence joins TRBV19 and TRBJ1-5, with 8 bases lining up with TRBD1. CDR1 is LNHDA, CDR2 SQIVND, per germline (reference sequence). Losses at the gene ends were 6 bases for V and 5 bases for J; bases not matched to a gene: 9. The CDR3 sequence is 15 residues long. The CDR3 DNA sequence: TGTGCCAGTAGAGCAGGGGGCCTCCGTCATCAGCCCCAGCATTTT. It codes for CASRAGGLRHQPQHF.

The table lists this clone with a count of one. For the CDR3, the DNA is TGCGCCAGCAGCTCCGGACAGGTTAATGAAAAACTGTTTTTT. Translating it yields CASSSGQVNEKLFF. The rearrangement joins TRBV5-1 to TRBJ1-4; 7 nucleotides match TRBD1. Germline V gene lookup returns CDR1 SGHRS and CDR2 YFSETQ. The CDR3 is 14 amino acids. V gave up 3 bases and J gave up 4 bases; unmatched junction bases: 3.

The chain employs TRBV18 and TRBJ2-5; 8 bases match TRBD1. After removal of 10 bases from V and 4 bases from J, the junction contained 17 bases not matched to a gene. The CDR3 is made up of 16 amino acids. Looked up from germline, CDR1 is KGHSH and CDR2 is LQKENI. The CDR3, as DNA: TGTGCCACCTCTTTTTGGCAGGGGGCTTCATCAGAGACCCAGTACTTC. This sequence encodes CATSFWQGASSETQYF. Looking up the rest from reference TRBV18 and TRBJ2-5 gives the full variable domain: NAGVMQNPRHLVRRRGQEARLRCSPMKGHSHVYWYRQLPEEGLKFMVYLQKENIIDESGMPKERFSAEFPKEGPSILRIQQVVRGDSAAYFCATSFWQGASSETQYFGPGTRLLVL.

The V and J genes are TRBV7-2 and TRBJ2-7; TRBD1 is a possible D gene (6 bases). The CDR3 extends over 13 amino acids. The V end was cut by 1 base, the J end by 6 bases, with 10 bases between. Germline lookup yields CDR1 SGHTA and CDR2 FQGNSA. CDR3 in DNA: TGTGCCAGCAGCTTAGACCGGGACATCGAGCAGTACTTC. Translated, it gives CASSLDRDIEQYF.

The V call is TRBV5-6, the J call TRBJ1-2; tentatively, D is TRBD1 (6 bases). There are 15 residues in the CDR3. V was cut by 3 bases and J by 1 base, with 13 bases left in between. Per germline, CDR1 SGHDT and CDR2 YYEEEE. This chain's CDR3 is CASSYPGTLNYGYTF. The CDR3 DNA reads TGTGCCAGCAGCTACCCCGGGACACTTAACTATGGCTACACCTTC. Drawing the rest from reference TRBV5-6 and TRBJ1-2, the complete variable domain is DAGVTQSPTHLIKTRGQQVTLRCSPKSGHDTVSWYQQALGQGPQFIFQYYEEEERQRGNFPDRFSGHQFPNYSSELNVNALLLGDSALYLCASSYPGTLNYGYTFGSGTRLTVV.

This chain connects TRBV3-1 (or the pseudogene TRBV3-2) to TRBJ2-2; 7 nucleotides line up with TRBD2. V trimming: 0 bases; J trimming: 0 bases; junction bases outside the gene matches: 13. The CDR3 is made up of 20 amino acids. Looked up from germline, CDR1 is LGHDT and CDR2 is YNNKEL (reference sequence). The CDR3 nucleotides are TGTGCCAGCAGCCAAGATCCTCGGAGCGGGACTACAGCGAACACCGGGGAGCTGTTTTTT. This gives the protein CASSQDPRSGTTANTGELFF.

The chain is built from TRBV9 and TRBJ1-2, with D perhaps TRBD1 (5 bases). The CDR3 length is 15 residues. Per the germline V gene, CDR1 is SGDLS and CDR2 is YYNGEE. Trimming shortened V by 4 bases and J by 2 bases, and 15 bases separated the two germline ends. CDR3: CASSPEGAVNYGYTF. CDR3 nucleotides: TGTGCCAGCAGCCCGGAAGGGGCGGTAAACTATGGCTACACCTTC.

V gene TRBV11-2 combines with J gene TRBJ2-7, with 7 bases aligning to TRBD2. The V and J ends lost 4 bases and 3 bases, in that order; junction bases with no gene match: 9. CDR1 is SGHAT, CDR2 FQNNGV, per germline. The CDR3 length is 15 residues. For the CDR3, the DNA is TGTGCCAGCAGCTCCGAGCGGGGCCTTCTCTACGAGCAGTACTTC. Translated: CASSSERGLLYEQYF.

As for this clone: Other DNA variants within this sample encode the same CDR3. V and J are TRBV5-1 and TRBJ2-5; D call uncertain. Trimming removed 0 bases from V and 7 bases from J, with 4 bases in between. The CDR3 totals 11 residues. Germline V CDR1 and CDR2: SGHRS, YFSETQ. The CDR3 region is CASSLAGTQYF. CDR3 in DNA: TGCGCCAGCAGCTTGGCGGGGACCCAGTACTTC.

The CDR3 spells CASSSGSETQYF. DNA for the CDR3: TGTGCCAGCAGTAGCGGGTCGGAGACCCAGTACTTC. V gene TRBV2 combines with J gene TRBJ2-5; TRBD2 is a possible D gene (6 bases). Germline assignment: CDR1 SNHLY and CDR2 FYNNEI. V was shortened by 5 bases and J by 5 bases, with 9 bases between the two germline ends. The CDR3 contains 12 residues.

This sequence joins TRBV30 and TRBJ1-1; TRBD1 is a possible D gene (5 bases). Germline CDR1 and CDR2: GTSNPN and SVGIG (reference sequence). CDR3 length equals 13 residues. The V end was cut by 0 bases, the J end by 6 bases, with 11 bases between. CDR3 bases: TGTGCCTGGAGTGTACACCAGGGCGCTGAAGCTTTCTTT. Translated: CAWSVHQGAEAFF.

About this clone: Other DNA sequences in this specimen translate into the identical CDR3. The gene calls are TRBV5-1 and TRBJ1-1; 9 bases align to TRBD1. This CDR3 region has 13 residues. After removal of 5 bases from V and 1 base from J, the junction contained 0 bases not matched to a gene. Germline values: CDR1 SGHRS, CDR2 YFSETQ. CDR3: CASRGQGNTEAFF. The CDR3 DNA reads TGCGCCAGCAGGGGACAGGGGAACACTGAAGCTTTCTTT.

This sequence joins TRBV19 and TRBJ1-1, with 7 bases fitting TRBD1. Trimming at V came to 6 bases and at J to 1 base, leaving 8 bases not matched to a gene. CDR3 length: 15 amino acids. Per germline, CDR1 LNHDA and CDR2 SQIVND (reference sequence). The CDR3 nucleotides are TGTGCCAGTAGACTAAAGGGGGCGCCGAACACTGAAGCTTTCTTT. It specifies CASRLKGAPNTEAFF.

CDR3 nucleotide sequence: TGTGCCAGCAGTTACTCCGGCGGGGGGAGAGATACGCAGTATTTT. Amino acid sequence: CASSYSGGGRDTQYF. The chain has TRBV6-2 or TRBV6-3 and TRBJ2-3; TRBD2 agrees at 8 bases. The CDR3 spans 15 residues. V shed 0 bases, J shed 5 bases, and the junction held 4 bases outside the gene matches. CDR1 is MNHEY, CDR2 SVGEGT, per germline.

The chain carries TRBV7-9 and TRBJ1-1; the D gene is possibly TRBD1 (6 bases). This CDR3 region has 13 residues. Germline V lookup: CDR1 SEHNR, CDR2 FQNEAQ (reference sequence). The V and J ends lost 5 bases and 4 bases respectively, with 11 bases between them. CDR3 region: CASSPLQGTEAFF. DNA for the CDR3: TGTGCCAGCAGCCCTCTACAGGGCACTGAAGCTTTCTTT.

The J gene is TRBJ1-6, the V gene TRBV9; no clear D gene. Deletions cut 5 bases from V and 8 bases from J, with 14 bases between. This CDR3 spans 14 amino acids. The germline gives CDR1 SGDLS, CDR2 YYNGEE. The CDR3 DNA reads TGTGCCAGCAGTGCTCCGGTTCCTGATTCACCCCTCCACTTT. Amino acid sequence: CASSAPVPDSPLHF.

V is TRBV25-1 and J is TRBJ1-2, with TRBD1 matching 9 bases. CDR3 length equals 18 residues. Germline values: CDR1 MGHDK, CDR2 SYGVNS. V lost 2 bases and J lost 8; bases outside the gene matches: 18. The CDR3 DNA follows: TGTGCCAGCAGTGAAGTTTGGGGACAGGGAGGTCGTTCTATGGGCTACACCTTC. Its protein product is CASSEVWGQGGRSMGYTF.

This clone has just one count. This chain uses TRBV21-1 with TRBJ1-1; the table's D call of TRBD1 was not tested on the DNA. TRBV21-1 is shown as a pseudogene. There are 15 residues in the CDR3. The CDR3 DNA reads as TGTGCCAGCAGTGAAACCGGGACAGGGAACACTGAAGCTTTCTTT. This translates into CASSETGTGNTEAFF.

The chain recombines TRBV7-9 with TRBJ1-5; D call uncertain. V was shortened by 2 bases and J by 5 bases, with 10 bases between the two germline ends. CDR3 length: 14 residues. The germline V gene encodes CDR1 SEHNR and CDR2 FQNEAQ (reference sequence). The CDR3 reads CASSLQGGDQPQHF. The CDR3 nucleotides read TGTGCCAGCAGCTTACAAGGAGGAGATCAGCCCCAGCATTTT.